The clone carrying this T cell receptor beta chain was detected a few times. Its antigen is currently unknown. The sample comes from a study of cytomegalovirus exposure and HLA in healthy donors. About the research overall: The roughly 100 million unique TCR beta sequences, from 150 million to 200 million T cells, were found by an earlier analysis. HLA-typed donors were the source of approximately 86 million unique TCRs held in an early data release.

Study results and caveats: Later genetic work tied a missense DCLRE1C variant to beta-chain V and J trimming.

PCR involved 60 Vbeta and 13 Jbeta primers. The repertoire was sequenced with immunoSEQ multiplex PCR; TCRdb's copy has only in-frame clones and lacks some. The table lists about 180,000 clones, roughly 77% of them singletons, with less than 2.5% in the top ten. Germline CDR1 is MGHRA and CDR2 is YSYEKL. V lost 5 bases, J lost 5 bases, and 12 bases lay in between. CDR3 length: 13 amino acids. The receptor comes from a woman aged 25 to 39 in good health and CMV-seropositive. Sequencing was done on a sample of PBMCs. The genes are TRBV4-1 and TRBJ1-2; possibly TRBD1 for D (6 bases). CDR3 sequence: CASSARTDYGYTF. In DNA form, the CDR3 reads TGCGCCAGCAGCGCGCGGACAGATTATGGCTACACCTTC.